The 9 T cell receptor beta chains given below trace back to one sample, sequenced in a study of brain T cells in children with intractable seizures. Sample time point: blood from clinic visit 5 months post-surgery; TSC patient then seizure free. TCRdb's table, derived via immunoSEQ multiplex PCR, lists solely in-frame clones and lacks some. This table has about 340,000 clones, approximately 93% appearing once. This specimen consisted of peripheral blood, obtained 5 to 6 months after surgery. These receptors were taken from a boy under two years old with tuberous sclerosis and intractable seizures.

This chain joins TRBV3-1 (or the pseudogene TRBV3-2) and TRBJ2-5; the D call may be TRBD1 or TRBD2 (5 bases each). Germline V gives CDR1 LGHDT, CDR2 YNNKEL (reference sequence). This CDR3 is built from 15 residues. Trimming took 0 bases from V and 5 from J, leaving 13 bases between them. The CDR3 region has the DNA TGTGCCAGCAGCCAAGATGGGACCTGGAGGGAGACCCAGTACTTC. The encoded protein is CASSQDGTWRETQYF.

The chain combines TRBV19 with TRBJ1-1; D is undetermined. Germline V gives CDR1 LNHDA, CDR2 SQIVND (reference sequence). Deletions cut 3 bases from V and 3 bases from J, with 8 bases between. CDR3 length: 13 amino acids. The CDR3 loop is CASSMFGDTEAFF. The DNA for the CDR3 is TGTGCCAGTAGTATGTTCGGGGACACTGAAGCTTTCTTT.

This sequence joins TRBV30 and TRBJ2-3; 13 nucleotides match TRBD2. With V trimmed by 1 base and J by 6 bases, 10 bases remained unmatched. The CDR3 consists of 17 residues. Germline V gene sequence: CDR1 GTSNPN, CDR2 SVGIG (reference sequence). The CDR3 nucleotides are TGTGCCTGGAGTGGACCTGGGACTAGCGGGGTTCGGGATACGCAGTATTTT. As protein: CAWSGPGTSGVRDTQYF.

The chain carries TRBV6-5 and TRBJ1-6; no clear D gene. This CDR3 spans 14 amino acids. The V end lost 2 bases, the J end lost 9 bases, and 11 bases lay between the germline ends. CDR1 is MNHEY and CDR2 is SVGAGI in the germline V gene. In DNA form, the CDR3 reads TGTGCCAGCAGTTACCTCGGGTTTAGTTCACCCCTCCACTTT. Translating gives CASSYLGFSSPLHF.

The chain joins TRBV10-3 to TRBJ2-2, with TRBD2 matching over 8 bases. Germline CDR1 reads ENHRY; CDR2 reads SYGVKD. J lost 0 bases, V lost 3 bases, and 12 bases had no gene match. The length of the CDR3 is 19 residues. CDR3 coding DNA: TGTGCCATCAGTGAATTGTCTAGCGGGTTATTATCGAACACCGGGGAGCTGTTTTTT. Protein sequence: CAISELSSGLLSNTGELFF.

This chain uses TRBV10-3 with TRBJ2-1, with 9 nucleotides matching TRBD2. The J segment lost 5 bases and the V segment lost 4 bases, leaving 3 bases of the junction unmatched. The CDR3 consists of 14 residues. The V gene's germline CDR1 is ENHRY and CDR2 SYGVKD. CDR3 sequence: CAISGGLANNEQFF. The CDR3 DNA follows: TGTGCCATCAGTGGGGGACTAGCCAACAATGAGCAGTTCTTC.

This clone appeared a single time. V is TRBV7-9 and J is TRBJ2-1; 7 bases match TRBD1. Germline loops: CDR1 SEHNR, CDR2 FQNEAQ (reference sequence). Trimming removed 5 bases from V and 7 bases from J; junction bases left unmatched: 20. The CDR3 length is 18 residues. For the CDR3, the DNA is TGTGCCAGCAGCCTAGTCCGACAGGGACCCCGATTGGGAAATGAGCAGTTCTTC. Translation gives CASSLVRQGPRLGNEQFF.

The CDR3 sequence is CASSQAPDINTEAFF. As DNA, the CDR3 is TGTGCCAGCAGCCAAGCTCCTGACATTAACACTGAAGCTTTCTTT. This chain links TRBV3-1 (or the pseudogene TRBV3-2) with TRBJ1-1; D unclear. Trimming stripped 1 base from V and 2 bases from J, with 11 bases between. CDR1 and CDR2 from the germline V gene are LGHDT and YNNKEL (reference sequence). This CDR3 spans 15 amino acids.

V gene TRBV3-1 (or the pseudogene TRBV3-2) combines with J gene TRBJ1-2; D might be TRBD1 (6 bases). Germline V gene data show CDR1 as LGHDT and CDR2 as YNNKEL (reference sequence). V was cut by 6 bases and J by 7 bases, with 21 bases left in between. The CDR3 is 15 amino acids. The CDR3 loop reads CASRGKTGRQLGYTF. CDR3 bases: TGTGCCAGCAGGGGAAAAACAGGGAGACAACTTGGCTACACCTTC.